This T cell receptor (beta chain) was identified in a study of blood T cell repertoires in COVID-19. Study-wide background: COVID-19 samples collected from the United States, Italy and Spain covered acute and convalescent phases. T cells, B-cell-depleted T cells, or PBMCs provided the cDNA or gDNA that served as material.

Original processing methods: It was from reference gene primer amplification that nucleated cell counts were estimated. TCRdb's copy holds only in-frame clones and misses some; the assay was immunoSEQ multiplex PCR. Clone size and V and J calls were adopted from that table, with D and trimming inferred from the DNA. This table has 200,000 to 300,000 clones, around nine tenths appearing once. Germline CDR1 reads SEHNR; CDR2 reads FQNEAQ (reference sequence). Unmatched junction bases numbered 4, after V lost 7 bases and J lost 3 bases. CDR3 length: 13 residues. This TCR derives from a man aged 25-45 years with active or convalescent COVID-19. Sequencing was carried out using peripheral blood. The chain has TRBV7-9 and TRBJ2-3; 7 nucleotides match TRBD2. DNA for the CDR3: TGTGCCAGCATACGACTAGCAACAGATACGCAGTATTTT. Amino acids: CASIRLATDTQYF.